These 18 T cell receptor beta chains were all obtained from the same sample, sequenced in a study of shared clonotypes between healthy human individuals. The method was immunoSEQ multiplex PCR; TCRdb's version includes in-frame clones alone and lacks a portion of them. The sample holds around 2.1 million clones, about 94% seen once. The source material was naive CD4+ T cells sorted from blood. Subset defined: CD45RA+ positively selected. Every receptor here comes from a man younger than 30 in good health.

V and J are TRBV5-1 and TRBJ1-1; TRBD1 matches 7 bases. Germline V gives CDR1 SGHRS, CDR2 YFSETQ. With 9 bases clipped from V and 5 bases from J, the junction kept 13 bases outside the gene matches. The length of the CDR3 is 14 residues. The DNA of the CDR3 is TGCGCCACAAAAAGACAGGGAGAGATGACTGAAGCTTTCTTT. Residues: CATKRQGEMTEAFF.

This chain links TRBV15 with TRBJ2-5, with D hard to call. The V gene's germline CDR1 is LNHNV and CDR2 YYDKDF (reference sequence). The V end was cut by 3 bases, the J end by 0 bases, with 8 bases between. The CDR3 has 14 amino acids. Here the CDR3 DNA reads TGTGCCACCAGCAGCTACACGTACCAAGAGACCCAGTACTTC. As protein: CATSSYTYQETQYF.

This clone was detected only once. V and J are TRBV6-1 and TRBJ1-3; D unclear. Looked up from germline, CDR1 is MNHNS and CDR2 is SASEGT. This CDR3 is 13 amino acids long. Trimming removed 6 bases from V and 0 bases from J, with 6 bases in between. CDR3 DNA sequence: TGTGCCAGCAGGGAAATCTCTGGAAACACCATATATTTT. Encoded protein: CASREISGNTIYF.

The chain has TRBV6-6 and TRBJ1-5; D is uncertain. Trimming took off 2 bases at V and 7 bases at J, with 15 bases between the two ends. This CDR3 has 15 residues. Germline V gives CDR1 MNHNY, CDR2 SVGAGI (reference sequence). The CDR3 loop is CASSYPQTDPQPQHF. CDR3 coding DNA: TGTGCCAGCAGTTACCCACAGACTGACCCCCAGCCCCAGCATTTT.

The V and J genes are TRBV6-1 and TRBJ1-2, with D hard to call. The CDR3 covers 13 residues. The V end lost 6 bases, the J end lost 2 bases, and 10 bases lay between the germline ends. From germline, CDR1 is MNHNS and CDR2 SASEGT. CDR3 residues: CASSPDGNYGYTF. Here the CDR3 DNA reads TGTGCCAGCAGCCCGGACGGAAACTATGGCTACACCTTC.

The rearrangement joins TRBV5-1 to TRBJ2-7, with D hard to call. CDR3 size: 17 residues. Germline lookup yields CDR1 SGHRS and CDR2 YFSETQ. Deletions cut 0 bases from V and 0 bases from J, with 16 bases between. Here the CDR3 reads CASSLALATALSYEQYF. The CDR3 DNA reads as TGCGCCAGCAGCTTGGCCTTAGCAACAGCGCTCTCCTACGAGCAGTACTTC.

The chain employs TRBV6-5 and TRBJ2-6; no firm D call. Trimming removed 8 bases from V and 3 bases from J, with 11 bases in between. The germline V gene encodes CDR1 MNHEY and CDR2 SVGAGI. This CDR3 has 14 amino acids. In nucleotides, the CDR3 is TGTGCCAGCCGCCGGGCTAATGGGGCCAACGTCCTGACTTTC. Residues: CASRRANGANVLTF.

The V call is TRBV6-6, the J call TRBJ1-5, with a possible D match to TRBD1 (6 bases). There are 15 residues in the CDR3. The germline V gene encodes CDR1 MNHNY and CDR2 SVGAGI (reference sequence). V lost 6 bases and J lost 5, with 17 bases in between. In DNA, the CDR3 is TGTGCCAGCAGGACCCCAGGGGCGGTGTATCAGCCCCAGCATTTT. This sequence encodes CASRTPGAVYQPQHF.

The gene calls are TRBV29-1 and TRBJ2-7; maybe TRBD1 (5 bases). Per the germline V gene, CDR1 is SQVTM and CDR2 is ANQGSEA. The CDR3 consists of 14 residues. V lost 2 bases and J lost 6, with 17 bases in between. The CDR3, as DNA: TGCAGCGTTGAAAAAGGTCAGGGCTTGAGCGAGCAGTACTTC. It yields the protein CSVEKGQGLSEQYF.

V and J are TRBV6-1 and TRBJ2-3; 7 bases agree with TRBD1. The CDR3 has 14 amino acids. The germline CDR1 and CDR2 sequences are MNHNS and SASEGT. V trimming: 5 bases; J trimming: 1 base; junction bases outside the gene matches: 3. The CDR3 nucleotides read TGTGCCAGCAGTACAGGGGCACGCACAGATACGCAGTATTTT. Its translation is CASSTGARTDTQYF.

The chain is built from TRBV10-3 and TRBJ2-7, with 8 bases identical to TRBD2. The CDR3 covers 17 residues. Germline CDR1 ENHRY, CDR2 SYGVKD. The V and J ends lost 0 bases and 6 bases, in that order; junction bases with no gene match: 13. CDR3: CAISESTLPGGKLEQYF. As DNA, the CDR3 is TGTGCCATCAGTGAGTCGACCCTTCCGGGAGGGAAGCTCGAGCAGTACTTC.

The chain uses TRBV27 and TRBJ2-1; a possible D gene is TRBD2 (6 bases). The V and J ends lost 5 bases and 5 bases respectively, with 19 bases between them. Germline values: CDR1 MNHEY, CDR2 SMNVEV (reference sequence). This CDR3 region has 16 residues. The CDR3 loop is CASSPFSGLGDNEQFF. The CDR3 nucleotides are TGTGCCAGCAGTCCCTTTAGCGGTCTGGGGGACAATGAGCAGTTCTTC.

The chain combines TRBV7-2 with TRBJ2-7, with D tentatively TRBD2 (5 bases). The CDR3 has 15 residues. CDR1 and CDR2 from the germline V gene are SGHTA and FQGNSA. The V and J ends lost 1 base and 3 bases respectively, with 13 bases between them. The CDR3: CASSLGGAAVYEQYF. In nucleotides, the CDR3 is TGTGCCAGCAGCTTAGGGGGAGCGGCGGTCTACGAGCAGTACTTC. Full variable domain (rest looked up from reference TRBV7-2 and TRBJ2-7): GAGVSQSPSNKVTEKGKDVELRCDPISGHTALYWYRQSLGQGLEFLIYFQGNSAPDKSGLPSDRFSAERTGGSVSTLTIQRTQQEDSAVYLCASSLGGAAVYEQYFGPGTRLTVT.

This chain links TRBV7-2 with TRBJ2-7, with 10 nucleotides matching TRBD2. Germline CDR1 and CDR2: SGHTA and FQGNSA. V shed 2 bases, J shed 2 bases, and the junction held 3 bases outside the gene matches. The CDR3 is made up of 15 amino acids. This CDR3 reads CASSLQGTSAYEQYF. In DNA, the CDR3 is TGTGCCAGCAGCTTACAAGGGACTAGCGCCTACGAGCAGTACTTC.

V and J are TRBV6-5 and TRBJ1-6, with no clear D. From germline, CDR1 is MNHEY and CDR2 SVGAGI. Trimming took 0 bases from V and 10 from J, leaving 13 bases between them. The CDR3 contains 15 residues. The DNA for the CDR3 is TGTGCCAGCAGTTACTCTCTGGGCCTCAACTCACCCCTCCACTTT. Protein product: CASSYSLGLNSPLHF.

The J gene is TRBJ1-6, the V gene TRBV18; 9 nucleotides match TRBD1. V gave up 5 bases and J gave up 10 bases; unmatched junction bases: 12. The length of the CDR3 is 16 residues. Germline V gene data show CDR1 as KGHSH and CDR2 as LQKENI. The CDR3 region is CASSAQTGGAGSPLHF. CDR3 nucleotides: TGTGCCAGCTCAGCCCAAACAGGGGGCGCGGGATCACCCCTCCACTTT.

V gene TRBV6-1 combines with J gene TRBJ2-3; D possibly matches TRBD1 or TRBD2 (5 bases each). Germline V gene lookup returns CDR1 MNHNS and CDR2 SASEGT. Trimming took off 3 bases at V and 0 bases at J, with 10 bases between the two ends. The CDR3 loop spans 15 amino acids. This CDR3 is CASSDSGHSTDTQYF. The CDR3 nucleotides read TGTGCCAGCAGTGATTCGGGGCACAGCACAGATACGCAGTATTTT.

The chain is built from TRBV2 and TRBJ2-1; D is uncertain. This CDR3 is 10 amino acids long. V lost 0 bases, J lost 15 bases, and 6 bases lay in between. Germline V CDR1 and CDR2: SNHLY, FYNNEI. In DNA, the CDR3 is TGTGCCAGCAGTGAAGCGCTTCGGTTCTTC. Translating it yields CASSEALRFF.